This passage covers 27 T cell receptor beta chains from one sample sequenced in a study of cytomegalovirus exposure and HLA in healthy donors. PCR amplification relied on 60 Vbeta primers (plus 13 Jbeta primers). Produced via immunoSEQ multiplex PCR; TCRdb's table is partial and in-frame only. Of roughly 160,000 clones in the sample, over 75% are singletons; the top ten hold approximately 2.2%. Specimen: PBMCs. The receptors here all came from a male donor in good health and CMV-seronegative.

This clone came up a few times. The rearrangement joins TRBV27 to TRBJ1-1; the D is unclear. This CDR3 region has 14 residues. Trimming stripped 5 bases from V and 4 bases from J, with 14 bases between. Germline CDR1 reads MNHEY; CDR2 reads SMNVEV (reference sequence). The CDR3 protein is CASSNSPLSTEAFF. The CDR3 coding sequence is TGTGCCAGCAGTAATAGCCCGCTGAGCACTGAAGCTTTCTTT.

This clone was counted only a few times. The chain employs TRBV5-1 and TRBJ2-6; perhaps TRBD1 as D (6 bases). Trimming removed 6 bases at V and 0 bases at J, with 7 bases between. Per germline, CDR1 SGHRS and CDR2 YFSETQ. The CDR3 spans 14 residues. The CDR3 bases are TGCGCCAGCACGGACAGCTCTGGGGCCAACGTCCTGACTTTC. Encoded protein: CASTDSSGANVLTF.

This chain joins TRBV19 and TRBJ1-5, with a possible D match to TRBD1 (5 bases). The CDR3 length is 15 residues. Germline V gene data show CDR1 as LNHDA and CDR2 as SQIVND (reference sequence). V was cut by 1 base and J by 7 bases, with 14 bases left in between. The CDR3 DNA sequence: TGTGCCAGTAGTATAGCTCGGGACTCGGGACAGCCCCAGCATTTT. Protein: CASSIARDSGQPQHF.

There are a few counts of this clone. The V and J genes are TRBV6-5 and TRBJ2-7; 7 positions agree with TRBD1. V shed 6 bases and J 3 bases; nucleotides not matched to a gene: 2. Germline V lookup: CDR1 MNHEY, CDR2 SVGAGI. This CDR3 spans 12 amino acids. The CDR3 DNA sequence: TGTGCCAGCAGAAGACAGGGCTACGAGCAGTACTTC. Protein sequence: CASRRQGYEQYF.

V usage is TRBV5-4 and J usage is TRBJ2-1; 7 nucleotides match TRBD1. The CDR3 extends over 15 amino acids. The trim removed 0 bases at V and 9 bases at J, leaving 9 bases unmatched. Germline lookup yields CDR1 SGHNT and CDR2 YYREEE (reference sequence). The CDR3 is CASSLAGGLGGEQFF. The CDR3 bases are TGTGCCAGCAGCTTGGCAGGGGGTCTGGGTGGTGAGCAGTTCTTC.

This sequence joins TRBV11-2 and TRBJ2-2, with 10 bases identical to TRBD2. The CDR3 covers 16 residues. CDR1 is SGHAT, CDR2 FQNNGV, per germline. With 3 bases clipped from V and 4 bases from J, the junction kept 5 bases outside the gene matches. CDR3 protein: CASSFPSGGLTGELFF. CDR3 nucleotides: TGTGCCAGCAGCTTTCCTAGCGGGGGTCTCACCGGGGAGCTGTTTTTT.

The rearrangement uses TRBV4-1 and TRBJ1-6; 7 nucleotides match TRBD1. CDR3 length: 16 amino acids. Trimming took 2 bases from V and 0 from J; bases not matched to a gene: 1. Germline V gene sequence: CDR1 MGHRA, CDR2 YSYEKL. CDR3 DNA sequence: TGCGCCAGCAGCCAACACAGGGGCTCCTATAATTCACCCCTCCACTTT. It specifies CASSQHRGSYNSPLHF.

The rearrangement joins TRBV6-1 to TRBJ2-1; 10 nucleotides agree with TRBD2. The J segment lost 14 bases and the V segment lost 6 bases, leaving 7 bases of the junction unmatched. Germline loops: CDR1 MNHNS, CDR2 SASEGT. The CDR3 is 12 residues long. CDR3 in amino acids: CASRKTGTSEFF. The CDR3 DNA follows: TGTGCCAGCAGAAAAACCGGGACTAGCGAGTTCTTC.

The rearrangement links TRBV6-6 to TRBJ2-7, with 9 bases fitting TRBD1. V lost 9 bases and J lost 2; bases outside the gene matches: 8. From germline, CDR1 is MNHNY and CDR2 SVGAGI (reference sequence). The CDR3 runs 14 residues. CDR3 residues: CASRVGTGTYEQYF. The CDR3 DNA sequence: TGTGCCAGTAGGGTGGGGACAGGGACCTACGAGCAGTACTTC.

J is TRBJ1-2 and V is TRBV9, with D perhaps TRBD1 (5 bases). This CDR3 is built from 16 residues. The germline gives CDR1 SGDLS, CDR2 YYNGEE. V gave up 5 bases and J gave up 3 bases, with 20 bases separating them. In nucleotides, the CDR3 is TGTGCCAGCAGTCGAGGGGCAGGAGGGATGGACTATGGCTACACCTTC. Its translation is CASSRGAGGMDYGYTF.

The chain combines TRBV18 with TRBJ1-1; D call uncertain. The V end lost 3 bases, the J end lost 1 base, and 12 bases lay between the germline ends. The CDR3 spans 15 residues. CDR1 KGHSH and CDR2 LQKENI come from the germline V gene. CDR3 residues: CASSPNGERNTEAFF. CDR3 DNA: TGTGCCAGCTCACCGAACGGGGAGCGGAACACTGAAGCTTTCTTT.

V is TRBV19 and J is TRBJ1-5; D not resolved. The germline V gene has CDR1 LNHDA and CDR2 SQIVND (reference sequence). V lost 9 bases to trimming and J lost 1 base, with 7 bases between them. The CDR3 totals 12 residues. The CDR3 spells CASEESNQPQHF. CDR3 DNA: TGTGCCAGCGAGGAAAGCAATCAGCCCCAGCATTTT. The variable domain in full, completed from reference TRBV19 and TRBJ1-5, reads DGGITQSPKYLFRKEGQNVTLSCEQNLNHDAMYWYRQDPGQGLRLIYYSQIVNDFQKGDIAEGYSVSREKKESFPLTVTSAQKNPTAFYLCASEESNQPQHFGDGTRLSIL.

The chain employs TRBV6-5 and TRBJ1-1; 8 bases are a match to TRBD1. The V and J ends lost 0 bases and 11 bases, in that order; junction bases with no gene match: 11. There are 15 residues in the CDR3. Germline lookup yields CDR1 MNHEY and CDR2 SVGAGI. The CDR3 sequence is CASSYSLSRGLRAFF. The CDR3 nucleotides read TGTGCCAGCAGTTACTCCCTTTCCAGGGGGCTTCGTGCTTTCTTT.

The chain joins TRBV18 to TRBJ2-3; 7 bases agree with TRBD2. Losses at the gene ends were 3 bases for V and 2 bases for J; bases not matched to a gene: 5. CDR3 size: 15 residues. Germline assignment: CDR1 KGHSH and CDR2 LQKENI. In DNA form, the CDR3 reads TGTGCCAGCTCACCTGGACTAGGGCCCACAGATACGCAGTATTTT. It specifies CASSPGLGPTDTQYF.

CDR3 nucleotide sequence: TGTGCCATCAGAAAGACAGGCCCGGGGACCGGGGAGCTGTTTTTT. Protein: CAIRKTGPGTGELFF. The rearrangement joins TRBV10-3 to TRBJ2-2; TRBD1 might be the D (6 bases). Trimming took off 6 bases at V and 5 bases at J, with 16 bases between the two ends. The CDR3 totals 15 residues. The germline V gene encodes CDR1 ENHRY and CDR2 SYGVKD.

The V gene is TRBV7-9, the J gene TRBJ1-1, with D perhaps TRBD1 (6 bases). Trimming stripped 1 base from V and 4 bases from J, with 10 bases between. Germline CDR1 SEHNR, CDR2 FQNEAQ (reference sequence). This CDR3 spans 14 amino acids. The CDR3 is CASSLGRGGTEAFF. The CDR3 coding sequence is TGTGCCAGCAGCTTAGGGCGAGGGGGCACTGAAGCTTTCTTT.

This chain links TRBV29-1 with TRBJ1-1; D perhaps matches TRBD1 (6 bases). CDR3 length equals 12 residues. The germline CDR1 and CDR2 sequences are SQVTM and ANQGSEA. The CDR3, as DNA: TGCACCCTCAAACCTGTAAGGGGGGAAGCTTTCTTT. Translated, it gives CTLKPVRGEAFF.

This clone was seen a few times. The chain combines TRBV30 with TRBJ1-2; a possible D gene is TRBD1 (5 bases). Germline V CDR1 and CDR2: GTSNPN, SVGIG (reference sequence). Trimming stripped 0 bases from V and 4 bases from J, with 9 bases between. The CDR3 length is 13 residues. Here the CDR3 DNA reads TGTGCCTGGAGTGTGACAGCCTTCTATGGCTACACCTTC. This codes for CAWSVTAFYGYTF.

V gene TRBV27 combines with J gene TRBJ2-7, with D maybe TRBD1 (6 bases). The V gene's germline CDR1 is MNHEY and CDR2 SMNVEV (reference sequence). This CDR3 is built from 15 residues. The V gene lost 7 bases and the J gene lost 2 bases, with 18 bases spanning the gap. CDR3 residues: CASKLHRVGPYEQYF. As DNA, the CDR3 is TGTGCCAGCAAACTCCACAGGGTAGGGCCCTACGAGCAGTACTTC.

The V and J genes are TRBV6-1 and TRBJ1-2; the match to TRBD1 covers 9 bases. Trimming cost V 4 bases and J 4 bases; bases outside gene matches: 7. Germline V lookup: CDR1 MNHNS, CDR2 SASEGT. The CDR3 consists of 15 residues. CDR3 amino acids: CASSVPTGGFYGYTF. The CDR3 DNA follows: TGTGCCAGCAGTGTCCCGACAGGGGGTTTCTATGGCTACACCTTC.

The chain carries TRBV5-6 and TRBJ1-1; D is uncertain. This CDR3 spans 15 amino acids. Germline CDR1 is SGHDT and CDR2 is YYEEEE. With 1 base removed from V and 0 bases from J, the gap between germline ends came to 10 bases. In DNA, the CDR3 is TGTGCCAGCAGCTTGTTAGCCCTCCTGAACACTGAAGCTTTCTTT. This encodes CASSLLALLNTEAFF.

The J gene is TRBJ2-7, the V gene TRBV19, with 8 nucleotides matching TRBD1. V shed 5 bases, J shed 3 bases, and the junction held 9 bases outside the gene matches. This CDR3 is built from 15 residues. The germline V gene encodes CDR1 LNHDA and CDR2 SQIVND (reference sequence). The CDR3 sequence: CASSPLVGQDYEQYF. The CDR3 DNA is TGTGCCAGTAGTCCCTTGGTGGGACAGGACTACGAGCAGTACTTC.

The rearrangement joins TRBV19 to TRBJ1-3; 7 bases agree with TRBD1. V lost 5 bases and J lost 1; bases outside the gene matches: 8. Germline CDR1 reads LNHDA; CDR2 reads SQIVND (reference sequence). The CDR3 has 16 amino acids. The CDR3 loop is CASSATGAPSGNTIYF. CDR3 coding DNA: TGTGCCAGTAGTGCCACAGGGGCCCCATCTGGAAACACCATATATTTT.

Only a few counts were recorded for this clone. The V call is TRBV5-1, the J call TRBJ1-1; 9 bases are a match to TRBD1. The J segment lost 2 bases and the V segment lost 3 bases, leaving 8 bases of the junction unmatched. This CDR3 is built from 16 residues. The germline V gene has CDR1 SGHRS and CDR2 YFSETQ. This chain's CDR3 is CASSSIPTGGNTEAFF. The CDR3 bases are TGCGCCAGCAGCTCCATACCTACAGGGGGCAACACTGAAGCTTTCTTT.

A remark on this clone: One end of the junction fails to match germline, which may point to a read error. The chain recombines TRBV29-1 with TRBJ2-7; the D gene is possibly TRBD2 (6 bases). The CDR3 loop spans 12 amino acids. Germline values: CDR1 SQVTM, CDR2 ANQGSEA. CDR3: CSVGTSARGNLF. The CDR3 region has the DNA TGCAGCGTTGGTACATCGGCCCGCGGGAACCTTTTC.

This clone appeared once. The CDR3 bases are TGTGCCTGGAGTCCACGGGACTATGGCTACACCTTC. Translated: CAWSPRDYGYTF. This rearrangement joins TRBV30 to TRBJ1-2; D gene uncertain. The germline V gene encodes CDR1 GTSNPN and CDR2 SVGIG (reference sequence). This CDR3 has 12 amino acids. V lost 2 bases and J 3 bases, leaving 7 bases between the germline ends.

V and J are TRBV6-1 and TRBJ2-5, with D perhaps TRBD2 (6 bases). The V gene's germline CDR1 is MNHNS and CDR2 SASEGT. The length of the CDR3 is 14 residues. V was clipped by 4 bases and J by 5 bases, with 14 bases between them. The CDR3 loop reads CASSVILGGETQYF. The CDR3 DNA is TGTGCCAGCAGTGTGATCCTCGGAGGGGAGACCCAGTACTTC.